This note documents a single TCR beta chain sequence. Its antigen is as yet unknown. Per germline, CDR1 DFQATT and CDR2 SNEGSKA (reference sequence). Trimming removed 5 bases at V and 11 bases at J, with 18 bases between. The CDR3 contains 12 residues. This sample is part of a study of CD8 T cells in Susac syndrome. Across the study: Treatment status at blood draw for the Susac syndrome patients was therapy-naive, corticosteroids, or intravenous immunoglobulin alone. Overall study findings and caveats: Repertoires of Susac syndrome CD4+ T cells lacked clonal expansion.

Reverse transcription of about 0.45 to 1 ug RNA was performed with random hexamers. Via MiXCR, TCRdb re-called the immunoSEQ multiplex PCR reads, giving one row per CDR3 protein. The table records fewer than 200,000 distinct CDR3 sequences, 94% of them present only once. The sequence came from a human donor with Susac syndrome. The sequencing sample was made of CD4+ T cells from PBMCs. The V and J genes are TRBV20-1 and TRBJ1-1; possible D gene TRBD1, 6 bases. CDR3 sequence (DNA): TGCAGTGCTCCACAGGGCTCGGGGAAGGCTTTCTTT. As protein: CSAPQGSGKAFF.